Listed below are T cell receptor beta chains from one sample, sequenced in a study of blood T cells in healthy people across ages. Each CDR3 protein is one row after TCRdb ran MiXCR on the 5' RACE reads. The sample consists of 1.2 million to 1.5 million distinct CDR3 sequences, roughly 64% of them appearing once. The specimen sequenced was blood. The source of these receptors is a young man in good health. CDR3s leave out the opening cysteine and the closing phenylalanine or tryptophan. Fields, in order: V gene, CDR3 protein.

v_gene: TRBV6-1
CDR3aa: ASRQGNEQF

v_gene: TRBV6-6
CDR3aa: ASSYSTETSGANVLT

v_gene: TRBV11-2
CDR3aa: ASSFRGGRAPETQY

v_gene: TRBV20-1
CDR3aa: SAERTRRDTQY

v_gene: TRBV7-9
CDR3aa: ASSSITGTESYEQY

v_gene: TRBV14
CDR3aa: ASSPWTSGNTGELF

v_gene: TRBV10-3
CDR3aa: AYSRGDEQY

v_gene: TRBV14
CDR3aa: ASSQGTGPIYEQY

v_gene: TRBV6-5
CDR3aa: ASRQNYYGYT

v_gene: TRBV10-3
CDR3aa: AMSTGFMTYEQY

v_gene: TRBV25-1
CDR3aa: ASSEYRQGGKDTQY

v_gene: TRBV7-9
CDR3aa: ASSLGEGPYEQY

v_gene: TRBV6-5
CDR3aa: ASTRGGGGYT

v_gene: TRBV4-3
CDR3aa: ASSQDTGSAGELF